The 26 T cell receptor beta chains in this list originate from one sample, sequenced in a study of cytomegalovirus exposure and HLA in healthy donors. It was with 60 Vbeta and 13 Jbeta primers that the PCR ran. The repertoire was sequenced with immunoSEQ multiplex PCR; TCRdb's copy has only in-frame clones and lacks some. This table has tens of thousands of clones, approximately 74% appearing once. Sequencing was done on a sample of PBMCs. These receptors came from a woman aged 50 to 60 in good health and CMV-seropositive.

This sequence joins TRBV15 and TRBJ2-3; no reliable D call. V shed 1 base and J shed 2 bases, with 4 bases lying between them. Germline V gives CDR1 LNHNV, CDR2 YYDKDF (reference sequence). The CDR3 sequence is 13 residues long. For the CDR3, the DNA is TGTGCCACCAGCAGAGGTCTCACAGATACGCAGTATTTT. Residues: CATSRGLTDTQYF.

This sequence joins TRBV6-1 and TRBJ2-3, with 8 bases aligning to TRBD1. Germline trimming cut 3 bases from V and 0 bases from J; bases unmatched to any gene: 2. CDR3 length equals 15 residues. Germline assignment: CDR1 MNHNS and CDR2 SASEGT. CDR3 sequence (DNA): TGTGCCAGCAGTGATTACAGGGGGAGCACAGATACGCAGTATTTT. As protein: CASSDYRGSTDTQYF.

This rearrangement joins TRBV10-3 to TRBJ2-7; no clear D. The CDR3 consists of 12 residues. V dropped 3 bases and J dropped 6 bases, with 9 bases sitting between them. In germline, CDR1 is ENHRY, CDR2 SYGVKD. The CDR3, as DNA: TGTGCCATCAGTGACCCACATACCGAGCAGTACTTC. Translated, it gives CAISDPHTEQYF.

This clone was found a few times. The CDR3, as DNA: TGTGCCAGCAGCCCCTTAGGGGGAAACTATGGCTACACCTTC. Protein product: CASSPLGGNYGYTF. This rearrangement joins TRBV4-2 to TRBJ1-2, with D perhaps matching TRBD1 (6 bases). The length of the CDR3 is 14 residues. V lost 4 bases and J lost 2, with 11 bases in between. Germline lookup yields CDR1 LGHNA and CDR2 YNFKEQ.

The J gene is TRBJ1-4, the V gene TRBV18; the D is unclear. Germline CDR1 is KGHSH and CDR2 is LQKENI. This CDR3 spans 16 amino acids. V was cut by 5 bases and J by 3 bases, with 16 bases left in between. CDR3 nucleotides: TGTGCCAGCTCAGGGTATGGCAGCGGACCTAATGAAAAACTGTTTTTT. It codes for CASSGYGSGPNEKLFF.

This chain joins TRBV30 and TRBJ2-5; 7 positions match TRBD1. Trimming took 3 bases from V and 3 from J; bases not matched to a gene: 7. Germline CDR1 and CDR2: GTSNPN and SVGIG (reference sequence). This CDR3 has 14 residues. The CDR3 coding sequence is TGTGCCTGGAGCGCGACAGGGTGGGAAGAGACCCAGTACTTC. It translates to CAWSATGWEETQYF. The whole variable domain, filled in from reference TRBV30 and TRBJ2-5, reads SQTIHQWPATLVQPVGSPLSLECTVEGTSNPNLYWYRQAAGRGLQLLFYSVGIGQISSEVPQNLSASRPQDRQFILSSKKLLLSDSGFYLCAWSATGWEETQYFGPGTRLLVL.

The count of this clone is one. V is TRBV18 and J is TRBJ2-1; 10 bases map to TRBD2. V was clipped by 7 bases and J by 9 bases; unmatched bases: 12. The V gene's germline CDR1 is KGHSH and CDR2 LQKENI. The CDR3 has 15 amino acids. CDR3 DNA: TGTGCCAGCTATCCAAGCGGGAGGGTCACAAGTGAGCAGTTCTTC. Translating it yields CASYPSGRVTSEQFF.

The V and J genes are TRBV5-1 and TRBJ2-1, with a possible D match to TRBD1 (6 bases). The CDR3 contains 12 residues. Germline CDR1 is SGHRS and CDR2 is YFSETQ. Trimming left V 3 bases short and J 8 bases short, with 9 bases between. CDR3 region: CASSSQGYEQFF. DNA of the CDR3: TGCGCCAGCAGCTCACAGGGTTATGAGCAGTTCTTC. The full variable domain, its missing parts supplied by reference TRBV5-1 and TRBJ2-1, is KAGVTQTPRYLIKTRGQQVTLSCSPISGHRSVSWYQQTPGQGLQFLFEYFSETQRNKGNFPGRFSGRQFSNSRSEMNVSTLELGDSALYLCASSSQGYEQFFGPGTRLTVL.

The rearrangement joins TRBV19 to TRBJ1-2; unclear D gene. The CDR3 loop spans 13 amino acids. CDR1 is LNHDA and CDR2 is SQIVND in the germline V gene (reference sequence). Trimming left V 6 bases short and J 2 bases short, with 10 bases between. The CDR3 nucleotides read TGTGCCAGTAGCCAAGTTACAAACTATGGCTACACCTTC. Residues: CASSQVTNYGYTF.

The chain combines TRBV10-3 with TRBJ1-2, with D maybe TRBD1 (6 bases). The CDR3 is 13 residues long. V lost 3 bases and J lost 4, with 9 bases in between. CDR1 and CDR2 (germline): ENHRY, SYGVKD. CDR3 sequence: CAISEGGAYGYTF. The CDR3 nucleotides read TGTGCCATCAGTGAAGGGGGGGCCTATGGCTACACCTTC.

The V call is TRBV27, the J call TRBJ1-3; no firm D call. The CDR3 is 14 amino acids. V shed 6 bases and J shed 6 bases, with 15 bases lying between them. The germline gives CDR1 MNHEY, CDR2 SMNVEV (reference sequence). CDR3 DNA sequence: TGTGCCAGCAGCAAGACACCAATGGAAAACACCATATATTTT. The encoded protein is CASSKTPMENTIYF.

The chain is built from TRBV6-1 and TRBJ2-7; the D is unclear. CDR3 length equals 12 residues. V shed 4 bases and J shed 6 bases, with 10 bases lying between them. Germline CDR1 reads MNHNS; CDR2 reads SASEGT. For the CDR3, the DNA is TGTGCCAGCAGTGCGGCCGGGTTCGAGCAGTACTTC. It translates to CASSAAGFEQYF.

This sequence joins TRBV28 and TRBJ2-2; possibly TRBD1 for D (6 bases). The CDR3 runs to 16 residues. Looked up from germline, CDR1 is MDHEN and CDR2 is SYDVKM. Trimming shortened V by 8 bases and J by 7 bases, and 23 bases separated the two germline ends. The chain's CDR3 is CASGPSQGIGIGELFF. Here the CDR3 DNA reads TGTGCCAGCGGCCCCTCACAGGGAATCGGAATCGGGGAGCTGTTTTTT.

The table lists this clone with a few counts. This chain uses TRBV7-9 with TRBJ1-1; no definite D call. The germline CDR1 and CDR2 sequences are SEHNR and FQNEAQ (reference sequence). The CDR3 runs to 14 residues. V lost 5 bases and J lost 4, with 14 bases in between. The CDR3 sequence: CASSTAQVFTEAFF. DNA for the CDR3: TGTGCCAGCAGCACAGCCCAGGTATTCACTGAAGCTTTCTTT.

The rearrangement joins TRBV11-2 to TRBJ2-5; TRBD2 is a possible D gene (5 bases). CDR3 length equals 16 residues. Trimming removed 0 bases at V and 4 bases at J, with 15 bases between. Per germline, CDR1 SGHAT and CDR2 FQNNGV. The CDR3, as DNA: TGTGCCAGCAGCTTAGAGGCTCCCCTAGCAGGAGAGACCCAGTACTTC. Translated, it gives CASSLEAPLAGETQYF.

V gene TRBV2 combines with J gene TRBJ1-4, with a possible D match to TRBD1 (5 bases). CDR1 SNHLY and CDR2 FYNNEI come from the germline V gene. V was pared by 6 bases and J by 7 bases, with 12 bases between. The CDR3 runs to 13 residues. This CDR3 reads CASRGGVVEKLFF. CDR3 nucleotide sequence: TGTGCCAGCAGAGGAGGGGTGGTTGAAAAACTGTTTTTT.

This chain connects TRBV6-6 to TRBJ2-3; 7 bases line up with TRBD2. This CDR3 region has 15 residues. J was trimmed by 0 bases and V by 5 bases; bases with no gene match: 5. Germline loops: CDR1 MNHNY, CDR2 SVGAGI (reference sequence). CDR3 in amino acids: CASSTPAGSTDTQYF. For the CDR3, the DNA is TGTGCCAGCAGTACTCCAGCGGGGAGCACAGATACGCAGTATTTT.

The CDR3 loop is CASMRGREFSYNEQFF. The CDR3 DNA sequence: TGTGCCAGCATGCGAGGGCGGGAGTTCTCCTACAATGAGCAGTTCTTC. The chain carries TRBV2 and TRBJ2-1; 7 nucleotides line up with TRBD2. The CDR3 has 16 residues. Losses at the gene ends were 7 bases for V and 0 bases for J; bases not matched to a gene: 9. Germline V gives CDR1 SNHLY, CDR2 FYNNEI.

J is TRBJ1-2 and V is TRBV30; no definite D call. This CDR3 spans 12 amino acids. Germline CDR1 and CDR2: GTSNPN and SVGIG (reference sequence). V was clipped by 2 bases and J by 9 bases, with 13 bases between them. CDR3 amino acids: CAWSTPPQSYTF. CDR3 bases: TGTGCCTGGAGTACCCCCCCCCAGAGCTACACCTTC.

The chain has TRBV6-1 and TRBJ2-1; TRBD1 might be the D (6 bases). V gave up 4 bases and J gave up 7 bases, with 17 bases separating them. The CDR3 spans 15 residues. Germline lookup yields CDR1 MNHNS and CDR2 SASEGT. CDR3 DNA: TGTGCCAGCAGTGGCGACAGGAGTGTACCTAATGAGCAGTTCTTC. Its translation: CASSGDRSVPNEQFF.

The chain recombines TRBV29-1 with TRBJ1-2; D unresolved. CDR3 size: 13 residues. The V gene's germline CDR1 is SQVTM and CDR2 ANQGSEA. V was cut by 3 bases and J by 5 bases, with 13 bases left in between. In DNA form, the CDR3 reads TGCAGCGTTGACAGGTTCTCCTCGTATGGCTACACCTTC. Protein product: CSVDRFSSYGYTF.

This clone was detected many times. V gene TRBV6-1 combines with J gene TRBJ1-3; D is undetermined. This CDR3 comprises 15 residues. Germline-derived CDR1 and CDR2 are MNHNS and SASEGT. The V end lost 7 bases, the J end lost 2 bases, and 15 bases lay between the germline ends. The CDR3 is CASKSGDTPGNTIYF. Here the CDR3 DNA reads TGTGCCAGCAAAAGTGGCGACACGCCTGGAAACACCATATATTTT.

The chain is built from TRBV10-3 and TRBJ1-2, with D perhaps TRBD1 (6 bases). The CDR3 totals 13 residues. V lost 7 bases to trimming and J lost 4 bases, with 13 bases between them. CDR1 and CDR2 from the germline V gene are ENHRY and SYGVKD. The CDR3 DNA sequence: TGTGCCATCAAGGGGGACGGAGGCTATGGCTACACCTTC. The encoded protein is CAIKGDGGYGYTF.

The chain combines TRBV11-2 with TRBJ2-3; no clear D. Trimming cost V 5 bases and J 5 bases, with 14 bases left between them. The CDR3 is 14 amino acids. Germline assignment: CDR1 SGHAT and CDR2 FQNNGV. The CDR3 loop reads CASSPNPFGDTQYF. CDR3 coding DNA: TGTGCCAGCAGCCCAAATCCTTTCGGAGATACGCAGTATTTT.

This chain joins TRBV28 and TRBJ2-7; 7 nucleotides align to TRBD2. CDR3 length: 14 residues. V was pared by 6 bases and J by 3 bases, with 8 bases of the junction left unmatched. Germline CDR1 reads MDHEN; CDR2 reads SYDVKM. CDR3 sequence (DNA): TGTGCCAGCAGCATGACGGGACTAAACTACGAGCAGTACTTC. As protein: CASSMTGLNYEQYF.

This clone was counted between two and nine times. This CDR3 reads CASKFQGDYNEQFF. The CDR3 DNA is TGTGCCAGTAAGTTTCAGGGGGACTACAATGAGCAGTTCTTC. The V gene is TRBV19, the J gene TRBJ2-1; 7 nucleotides line up with TRBD1. The V segment lost 7 bases and the J segment 3 bases; nucleotides outside the gene matches: 6. This CDR3 region has 14 residues. Germline assignment: CDR1 LNHDA and CDR2 SQIVND (reference sequence). The full variable domain, rest sourced from reference TRBV19 and TRBJ2-1, is DGGITQSPKYLFRKEGQNVTLSCEQNLNHDAMYWYRQDPGQGLRLIYYSQIVNDFQKGDIAEGYSVSREKKESFPLTVTSAQKNPTAFYLCASKFQGDYNEQFFGPGTRLTVL.